This is a list of T cell receptor beta chains from one sample in a study of blood T cell repertoires in COVID-19. Using immunoSEQ multiplex PCR, the repertoire was profiled, and TCRdb retains in-frame clones only, with some absent. The sample records fewer than 250,000 clones, around 86% being singletons. The sequenced material came from peripheral blood. The source is a woman older than 75 with COVID-19, enrolled during active disease. Each CDR3 is given with its conserved first and last residue. Fields, in order: J gene, V gene, CDR3 length, CDR3 protein.

J gene: TRBJ1-2
V gene: TRBV12-3/TRBV12-4
CDR3 length: 12
CDR3 protein: CASSNFGSGYTF

J gene: TRBJ2-1
V gene: TRBV18
CDR3 length: 16
CDR3 protein: CASSPPQTGGNNEQFF

J gene: TRBJ1-1
V gene: TRBV27
CDR3 length: 16
CDR3 protein: CASSFTASGTGSEAFF

J gene: TRBJ1-1
V gene: TRBV29-1
CDR3 length: 13
CDR3 protein: CSVETTVNTEAFF

J gene: TRBJ1-4
V gene: TRBV28
CDR3 length: 14
CDR3 protein: CASSAGQVNEKLFF

J gene: TRBJ1-2
V gene: TRBV6-2/TRBV6-3
CDR3 length: 16
CDR3 protein: CASSYTDRPWFYGYTF

J gene: TRBJ2-7
V gene: TRBV6-5
CDR3 length: 15
CDR3 protein: CASRGGPVSDREQYF

J gene: TRBJ2-4
V gene: TRBV7-3
CDR3 length: 16
CDR3 protein: CASSPGQGLAKNIQYF

J gene: TRBJ1-2
V gene: TRBV7-9
CDR3 length: 12
CDR3 protein: CASSNRDYGYTF

J gene: TRBJ2-5
V gene: TRBV7-9
CDR3 length: 15
CDR3 protein: CASSLWLGQQETQYF

J gene: TRBJ2-7
V gene: TRBV11-2
CDR3 length: 12
CDR3 protein: CANSYGDRAVHF

J gene: TRBJ1-4
V gene: TRBV7-2
CDR3 length: 17
CDR3 protein: CASSPLKRTGGSEKLFF

J gene: TRBJ1-6
V gene: TRBV27
CDR3 length: 15
CDR3 protein: CASSPRTGLHSPLHF

J gene: TRBJ1-1
V gene: TRBV6-5
CDR3 length: 14
CDR3 protein: CASSSAGIGTEAFF

J gene: TRBJ2-2
V gene: TRBV5-4
CDR3 length: 14
CDR3 protein: CASSRDLNTGELFF

J gene: TRBJ1-1
V gene: TRBV18
CDR3 length: 15
CDR3 protein: CASSPPTGLNTEAFF

J gene: TRBJ2-7
V gene: TRBV5-8
CDR3 length: 16
CDR3 protein: CASSPGTGSFTYEQYF

J gene: TRBJ1-2
V gene: TRBV2
CDR3 length: 15
CDR3 protein: CASSDTTGALGGYTF

J gene: TRBJ1-6
V gene: TRBV28
CDR3 length: 15
CDR3 protein: CASSLDRELASPLHF

J gene: TRBJ1-2
V gene: TRBV27
CDR3 length: 12
CDR3 protein: CASRATGEGYTF

J gene: TRBJ1-2
V gene: TRBV28
CDR3 length: 14
CDR3 protein: CASSVTGANYGYTF

J gene: TRBJ2-5
V gene: TRBV6-1
CDR3 length: 15
CDR3 protein: CASSEARGRQETQYF

J gene: TRBJ1-5
V gene: TRBV19
CDR3 length: 12
CDR3 protein: CASSDRNQPQHF

J gene: TRBJ1-2
V gene: TRBV28
CDR3 length: 14
CDR3 protein: CASSGRDRDYGYTF

J gene: TRBJ1-5
V gene: TRBV3-1/TRBV3-2
CDR3 length: 18
CDR3 protein: CASSRSPRDRGSNQPQHF

J gene: TRBJ2-3
V gene: TRBV7-2
CDR3 length: 16
CDR3 protein: CASSLTGRPSTDTQYF

J gene: TRBJ2-1
V gene: TRBV5-1
CDR3 length: 16
CDR3 protein: CASSLAGRGGASEQFF

J gene: TRBJ2-2
V gene: TRBV5-1
CDR3 length: 14
CDR3 protein: CASSTGLAGGELFF

J gene: TRBJ1-5
V gene: TRBV3-1/TRBV3-2
CDR3 length: 14
CDR3 protein: CASSQRQFNQPQHF

J gene: TRBJ1-2
V gene: TRBV28
CDR3 length: 13
CDR3 protein: CASSLRQVYGYTF